The clone carrying this T cell receptor (beta chain) was detected once. Its specificity is unknown. Other DNA sequences in the sample encode the same CDR3. This specimen belongs to a study of OX40 agonist ivuxolimab in advanced cancers. Repertoires were generated with immunoSEQ multiplex PCR, while TCRdb's copy carries only in-frame clones and drops some. The sample yields around 75,000 clones, roughly 90% seen once. Notes on the study in general: Dosing at 0.1 to 3.0 mg/kg was accompanied by clonal expansion of CD4+ and CD8+ blood T cells by week 6. No antigen was identified for the clonally expanded peripheral T cells.

The CDR3 is 15 residues long. Germline CDR1 SGHDT, CDR2 YYEEEE. V lost 4 bases and J 1 base, leaving 14 bases between the germline ends. The receptor comes from an adult with an advanced solid tumor such as melanoma, head and neck, liver or kidney cancer. The sample was CD4+ or CD8+ T cells sorted from blood, taken in a trial of the OX40 agonist ivuxolimab. This sequence joins TRBV5-6 and TRBJ1-1, with TRBD1 as a possible D gene (6 bases). Written as DNA, the CDR3 is TGTGCCAGCAGCAGCCAAGGGGGAGGGAACACTGAAGCTTTCTTT. Protein product: CASSSQGGGNTEAFF.